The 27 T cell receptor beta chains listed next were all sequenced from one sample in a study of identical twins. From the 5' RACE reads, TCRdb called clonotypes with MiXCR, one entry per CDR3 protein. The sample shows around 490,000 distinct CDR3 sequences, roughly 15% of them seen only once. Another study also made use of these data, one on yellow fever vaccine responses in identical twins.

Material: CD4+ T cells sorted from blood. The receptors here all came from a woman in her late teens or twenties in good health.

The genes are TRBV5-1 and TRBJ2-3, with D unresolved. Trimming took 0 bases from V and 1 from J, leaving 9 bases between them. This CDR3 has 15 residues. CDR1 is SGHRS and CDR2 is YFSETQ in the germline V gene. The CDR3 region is CASSLEWLRTDTQYF. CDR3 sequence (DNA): TGCGCCAGCAGCTTGGAGTGGCTACGCACAGATACGCAGTATTTT.

CDR3 region: CASRWGANGKLFF. The CDR3 DNA sequence: TGTGCCAGCAGGTGGGGGGCTAACGGAAAACTGTTTTTT. The V and J genes are TRBV12-3 or TRBV12-4 and TRBJ1-4; the D gene is possibly TRBD1 (6 bases). Trimming pared 6 bases from V and 10 bases from J, leaving 15 bases between. The length of the CDR3 is 13 residues.

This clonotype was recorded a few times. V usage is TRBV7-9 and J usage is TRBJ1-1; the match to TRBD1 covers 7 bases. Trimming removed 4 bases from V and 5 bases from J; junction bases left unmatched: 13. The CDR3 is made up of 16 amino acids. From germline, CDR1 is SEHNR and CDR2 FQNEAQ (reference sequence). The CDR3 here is CASSYRLQGGGTEAFF. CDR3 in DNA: TGTGCCAGCAGCTATCGGCTTCAGGGGGGAGGGACTGAAGCTTTCTTT.

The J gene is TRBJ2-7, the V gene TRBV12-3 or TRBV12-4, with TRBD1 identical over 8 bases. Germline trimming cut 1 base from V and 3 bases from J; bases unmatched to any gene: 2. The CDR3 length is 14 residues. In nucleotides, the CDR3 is TGTGCCAGCAGTTTAGGACAGGGGCACTACGAGCAGTACGTC. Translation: CASSLGQGHYEQYV.

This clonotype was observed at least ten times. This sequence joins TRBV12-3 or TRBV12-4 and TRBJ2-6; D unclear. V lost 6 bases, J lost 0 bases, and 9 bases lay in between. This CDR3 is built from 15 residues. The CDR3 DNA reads TGTGCCAGCAGCTACCGAGCCTCTGGGGCCAACGTCCTGACTTTC. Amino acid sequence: CASSYRASGANVLTF.

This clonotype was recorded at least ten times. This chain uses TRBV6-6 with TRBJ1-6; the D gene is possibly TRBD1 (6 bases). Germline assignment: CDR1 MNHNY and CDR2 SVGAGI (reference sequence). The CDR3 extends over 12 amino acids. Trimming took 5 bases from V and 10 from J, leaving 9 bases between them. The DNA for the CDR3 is TGTGCCAGCAGTGGCAGGGGCTCACCCCTCCACTTT. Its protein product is CASSGRGSPLHF.

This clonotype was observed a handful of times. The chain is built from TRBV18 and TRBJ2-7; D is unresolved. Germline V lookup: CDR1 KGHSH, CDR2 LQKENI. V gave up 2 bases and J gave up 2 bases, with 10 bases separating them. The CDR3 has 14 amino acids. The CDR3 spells CASSPGTATYEQYF. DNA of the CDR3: TGTGCCAGCTCACCAGGCACAGCGACCTACGAGCAGTACTTC.

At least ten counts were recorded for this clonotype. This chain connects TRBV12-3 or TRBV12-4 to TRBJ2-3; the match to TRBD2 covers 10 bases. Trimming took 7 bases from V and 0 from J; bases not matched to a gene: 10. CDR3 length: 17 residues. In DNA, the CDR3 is TGTGCCAGCAAGTGGAGGGGAGCGGGAGGGAGCACAGATACGCAGTATTTT. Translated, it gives CASKWRGAGGSTDTQYF.

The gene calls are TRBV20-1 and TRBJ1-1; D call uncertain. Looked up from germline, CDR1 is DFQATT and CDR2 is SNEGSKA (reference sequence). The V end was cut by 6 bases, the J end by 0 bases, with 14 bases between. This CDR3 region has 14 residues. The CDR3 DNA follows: TGCAGTGCCCCAATGATGGGGATGAACACTGAAGCTTTCTTT. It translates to CSAPMMGMNTEAFF.

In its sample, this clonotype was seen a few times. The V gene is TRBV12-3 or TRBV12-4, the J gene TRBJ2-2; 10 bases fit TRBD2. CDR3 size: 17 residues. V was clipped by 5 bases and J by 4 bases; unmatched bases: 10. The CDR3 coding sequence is TGTGCCAGCAGTCCCGGGGGAGCGGGAGGGCGCACCGGGGAGCTGTTTTTT. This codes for CASSPGGAGGRTGELFF.

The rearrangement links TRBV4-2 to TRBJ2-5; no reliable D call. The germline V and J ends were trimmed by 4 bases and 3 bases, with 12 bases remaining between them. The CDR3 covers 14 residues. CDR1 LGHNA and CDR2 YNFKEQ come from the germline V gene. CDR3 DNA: TGTGCCAGCAGCCCGTGGCGTGCGGAAGAGACCCAGTACTTC. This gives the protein CASSPWRAEETQYF.

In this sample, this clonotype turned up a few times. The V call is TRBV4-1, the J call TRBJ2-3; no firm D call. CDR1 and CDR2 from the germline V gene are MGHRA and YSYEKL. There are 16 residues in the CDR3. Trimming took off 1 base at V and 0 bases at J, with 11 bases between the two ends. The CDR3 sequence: CASSQGNHPSTDTQYF. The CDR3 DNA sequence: TGCGCCAGCAGCCAAGGAAATCACCCTAGCACAGATACGCAGTATTTT.

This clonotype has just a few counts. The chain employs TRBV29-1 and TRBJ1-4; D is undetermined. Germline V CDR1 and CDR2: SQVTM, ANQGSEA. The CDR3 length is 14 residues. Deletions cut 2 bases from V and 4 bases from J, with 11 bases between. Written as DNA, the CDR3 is TGCAGCGTTGAACGTAGGACCGATAATGAAAAACTGTTTTTT. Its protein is CSVERRTDNEKLFF.

CDR3 in amino acids: CSAPRQGPSTDTQYF. CDR3 in DNA: TGCAGTGCACCTCGACAGGGTCCTAGCACAGATACGCAGTATTTT. The genes are TRBV20-1 and TRBJ2-3; 7 positions agree with TRBD1. The germline CDR1 and CDR2 sequences are DFQATT and SNEGSKA (reference sequence). The CDR3 has 15 residues. J lost 0 bases, V lost 6 bases, and 9 bases had no gene match.

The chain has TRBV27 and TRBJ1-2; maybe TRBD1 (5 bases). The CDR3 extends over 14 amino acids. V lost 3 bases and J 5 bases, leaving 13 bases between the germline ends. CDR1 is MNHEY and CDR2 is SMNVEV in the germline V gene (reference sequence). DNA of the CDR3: TGTGCCAGCAGTTTCGGAGGGGCGTCGTATGGCTACACCTTC. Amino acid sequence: CASSFGGASYGYTF.

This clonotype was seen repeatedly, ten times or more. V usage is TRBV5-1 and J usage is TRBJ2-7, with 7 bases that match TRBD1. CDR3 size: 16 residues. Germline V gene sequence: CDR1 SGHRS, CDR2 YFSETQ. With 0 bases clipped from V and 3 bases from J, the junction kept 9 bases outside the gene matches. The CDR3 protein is CASSLAGQLVYYEQYF. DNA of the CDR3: TGCGCCAGCAGCTTGGCGGGACAGCTCGTTTACTACGAGCAGTACTTC.

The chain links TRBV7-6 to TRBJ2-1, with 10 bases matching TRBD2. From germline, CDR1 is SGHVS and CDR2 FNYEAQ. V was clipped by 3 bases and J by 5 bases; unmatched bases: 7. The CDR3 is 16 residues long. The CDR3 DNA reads TGTGCCAGCAGCTTCTCTAGCGGGGGCCGGGACAATGAGCAGTTCTTC. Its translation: CASSFSSGGRDNEQFF.

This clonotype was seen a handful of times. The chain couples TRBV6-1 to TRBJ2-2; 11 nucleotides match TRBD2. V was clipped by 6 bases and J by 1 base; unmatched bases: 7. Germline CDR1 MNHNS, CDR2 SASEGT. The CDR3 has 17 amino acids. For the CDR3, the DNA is TGTGCCAGCAGAGACCTAGCGGGGGGCGAGAACACCGGGGAGCTGTTTTTT. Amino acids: CASRDLAGGENTGELFF.

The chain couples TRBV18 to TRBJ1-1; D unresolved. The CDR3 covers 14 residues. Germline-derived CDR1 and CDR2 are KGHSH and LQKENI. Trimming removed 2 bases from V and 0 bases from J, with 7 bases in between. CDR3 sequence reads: CASSPMGMNTEAFF. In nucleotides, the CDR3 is TGTGCCAGCTCACCAATGGGTATGAACACTGAAGCTTTCTTT. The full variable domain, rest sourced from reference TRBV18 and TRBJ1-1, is NAGVMQNPRHLVRRRGQEARLRCSPMKGHSHVYWYRQLPEEGLKFMVYLQKENIIDESGMPKERFSAEFPKEGPSILRIQQVVRGDSAAYFCASSPMGMNTEAFFGQGTRLTVV.

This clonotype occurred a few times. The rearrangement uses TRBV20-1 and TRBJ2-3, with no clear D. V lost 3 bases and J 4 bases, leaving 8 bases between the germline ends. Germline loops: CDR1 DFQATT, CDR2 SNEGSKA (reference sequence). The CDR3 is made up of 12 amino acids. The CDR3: CSASRLADTQYF. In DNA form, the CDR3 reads TGCAGTGCTAGCAGACTGGCAGATACGCAGTATTTT.

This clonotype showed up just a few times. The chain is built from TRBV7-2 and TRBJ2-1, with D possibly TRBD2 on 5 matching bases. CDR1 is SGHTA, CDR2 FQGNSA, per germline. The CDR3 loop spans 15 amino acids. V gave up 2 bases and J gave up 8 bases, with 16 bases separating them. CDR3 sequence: CASSLSVGVRDEQFF. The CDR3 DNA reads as TGTGCCAGCAGCTTAAGTGTGGGAGTTAGGGATGAGCAGTTCTTC.

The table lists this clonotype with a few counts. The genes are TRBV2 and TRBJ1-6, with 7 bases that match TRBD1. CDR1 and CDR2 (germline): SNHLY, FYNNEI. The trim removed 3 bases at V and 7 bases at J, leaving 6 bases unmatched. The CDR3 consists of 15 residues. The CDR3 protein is CASSDSGQRNSPLHF. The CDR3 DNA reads TGTGCCAGCAGTGATTCGGGACAGCGAAATTCACCCCTCCACTTT.

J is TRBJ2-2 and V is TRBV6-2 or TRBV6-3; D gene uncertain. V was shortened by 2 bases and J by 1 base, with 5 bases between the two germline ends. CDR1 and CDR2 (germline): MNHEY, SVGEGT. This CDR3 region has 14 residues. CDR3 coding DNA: TGTGCCAGCAGTTACCGAAGGAACACCGGGGAGCTGTTTTTT. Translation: CASSYRRNTGELFF.

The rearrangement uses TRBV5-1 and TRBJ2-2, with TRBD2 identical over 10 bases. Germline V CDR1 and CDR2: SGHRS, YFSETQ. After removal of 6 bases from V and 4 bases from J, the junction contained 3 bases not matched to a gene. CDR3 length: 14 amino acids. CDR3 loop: CASTSGSVTGELFF. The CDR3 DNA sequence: TGCGCCAGCACTAGCGGGAGCGTCACCGGGGAGCTGTTTTTT.

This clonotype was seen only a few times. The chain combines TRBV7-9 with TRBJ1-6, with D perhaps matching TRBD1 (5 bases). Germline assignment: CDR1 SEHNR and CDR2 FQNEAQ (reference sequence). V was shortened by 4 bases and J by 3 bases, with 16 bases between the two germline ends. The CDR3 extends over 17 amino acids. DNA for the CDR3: TGTGCCAGCAGCTCGAAGACAGCTCACATCTATAATTCACCCCTCCACTTT. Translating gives CASSSKTAHIYNSPLHF.

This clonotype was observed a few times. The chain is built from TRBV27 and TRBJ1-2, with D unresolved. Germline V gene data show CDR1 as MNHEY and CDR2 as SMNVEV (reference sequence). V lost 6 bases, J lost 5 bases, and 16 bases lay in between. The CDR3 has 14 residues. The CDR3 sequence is CASRGLGSPYGYTF. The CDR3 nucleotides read TGTGCCAGCAGAGGTCTTGGCAGTCCGTATGGCTACACCTTC.

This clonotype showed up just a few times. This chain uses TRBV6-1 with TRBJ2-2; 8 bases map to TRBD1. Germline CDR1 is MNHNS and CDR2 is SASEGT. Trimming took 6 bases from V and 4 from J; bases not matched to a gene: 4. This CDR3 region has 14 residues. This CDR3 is CASRGTGSTGELFF. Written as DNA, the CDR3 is TGTGCCAGCAGGGGGACAGGTAGCACCGGGGAGCTGTTTTTT.